This T cell receptor beta chain appears in the sequencing data of a study of T-cell memory formation after mild COVID-19. Overall study context: TCR clusters mostly belonged to single donors.

Germline V gene sequence: CDR1 MGHRA, CDR2 YSYEKL. This CDR3 contains 16 residues. V was shortened by 5 bases and J by 2 bases, with 18 bases between the two germline ends. Study-wide points: Among contracting clones, CD4+ were mainly CM/EM and CD8+ enriched in EMRA. Prior to infection, memory already included some responding clones, suggesting cross-reactive memory joined.

UMIs and sample barcodes were carried by the TCR alpha and TCR beta cDNA libraries that 5'RACE produced using constant-segment primers. TCRdb used MiXCR to reprocess the 5' RACE reads, holding one entry per CDR3 protein. Of roughly 350,000 distinct CDR3 sequences in the sample, over 25% were seen once. This clonotype was seen a few times. The antigen is not known. Specimen: PBMCs or a T cell subset sorted from them (not recorded which). The chain joins TRBV4-1 to TRBJ1-1; perhaps TRBD1 as D (6 bases). This clonotype was sampled from an adult woman who had mild COVID-19 (a few samples of this study predate the infection). Cell type and time point are not known. CDR3 loop: CASSNRPIGGNTEAFF. CDR3 sequence (DNA): TGCGCCAGCAGCAACAGGCCGATAGGGGGTAACACTGAAGCTTTCTTT.